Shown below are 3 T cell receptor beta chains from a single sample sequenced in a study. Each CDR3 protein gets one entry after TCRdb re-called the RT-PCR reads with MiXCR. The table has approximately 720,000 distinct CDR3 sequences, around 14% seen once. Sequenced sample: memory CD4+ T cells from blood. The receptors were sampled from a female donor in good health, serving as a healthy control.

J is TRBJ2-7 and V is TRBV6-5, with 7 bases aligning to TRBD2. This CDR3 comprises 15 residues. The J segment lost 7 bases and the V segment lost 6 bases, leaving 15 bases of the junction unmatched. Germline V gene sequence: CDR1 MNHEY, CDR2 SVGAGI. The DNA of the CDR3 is TGTGCCAGCAGCCAGGCGGGAGAACCGGTCCGAGAGCAGTACTTC. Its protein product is CASSQAGEPVREQYF.

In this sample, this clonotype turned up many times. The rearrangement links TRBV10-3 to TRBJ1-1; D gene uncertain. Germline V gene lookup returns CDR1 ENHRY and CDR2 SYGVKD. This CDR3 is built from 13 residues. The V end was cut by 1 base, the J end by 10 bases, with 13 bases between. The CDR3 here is CAISEYGSFGAFF. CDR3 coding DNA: TGTGCCATCAGTGAGTACGGGTCCTTCGGAGCTTTCTTT.

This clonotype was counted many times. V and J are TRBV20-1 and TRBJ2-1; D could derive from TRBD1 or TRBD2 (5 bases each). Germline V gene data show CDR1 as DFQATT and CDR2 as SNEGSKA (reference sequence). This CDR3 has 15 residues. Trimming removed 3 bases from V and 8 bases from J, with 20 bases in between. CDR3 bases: TGCAGTGCTAGTGTGGGACCATCAGGAACTCATGAGCAGTTCTTC. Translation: CSASVGPSGTHEQFF.